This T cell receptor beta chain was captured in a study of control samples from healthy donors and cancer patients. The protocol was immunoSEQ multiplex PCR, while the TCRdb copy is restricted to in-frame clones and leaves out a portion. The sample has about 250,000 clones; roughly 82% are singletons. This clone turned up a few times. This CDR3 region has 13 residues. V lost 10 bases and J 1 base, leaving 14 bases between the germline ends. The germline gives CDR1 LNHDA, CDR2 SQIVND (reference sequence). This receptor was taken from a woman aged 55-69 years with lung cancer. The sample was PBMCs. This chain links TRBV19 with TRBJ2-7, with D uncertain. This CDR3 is CATQNVGSYEQYF. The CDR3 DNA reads TGTGCCACCCAGAACGTGGGGTCCTACGAGCAGTACTTC.